Listed here are 30 T cell receptor beta chains from one sample, sequenced in a study of T cells after yellow fever vaccination (dated by TCRdb to the late 2010s). According to the study, the label for this sample's treatment or condition signals: live attenuated yellow fever vaccine strain. The protocol used for the library was 5' RACE. Sequencing used an Illumina HiSeq 2500. TCRdb redid the processing of the public reads, applying fastp at Q25 and MiXCR, and retained in-frame beta chains. Each CDR3 protein appears once, grouped with its most common genes and DNA. For this sample the table gives around 46,000 distinct CDR3 sequences, of which 6.5% to 8.5% were detected only once. 15% of the sample goes to the ten largest clones. The sample here was CD8+ T cells not binding an NS4B(214-222) dextramer, sorted from PBMCs, taken 45 days after the yellow fever booster vaccination. The cell subset or site label, as the study defines it: NS4B epitope dextramer-negative CD8 T cells. These receptors were taken from a young man who received the YFV17D yellow fever vaccine.

Ten or more counts support this clonotype. V usage is TRBV5-5 and J usage is TRBJ1-6; the D is unclear. The V end lost 0 bases, the J end lost 9 bases, and 10 bases lay between the germline ends. Germline CDR1 is SGHKS and CDR2 is YYEKEE (reference sequence). The CDR3 spans 14 residues. The CDR3 nucleotides are TGTGCCAGCAGCTTGGAGGCCGACGGTTCACCCCTCCACTTT. The encoded protein is CASSLEADGSPLHF.

This clonotype was detected ten times or more. CDR3 nucleotides: TGCAGTGCTAGAGACCTAGCGGAAAGCTCCTACAATGAGCAGTTCTTC. Protein product: CSARDLAESSYNEQFF. This chain joins TRBV20-1 and TRBJ2-1; 7 nucleotides align to TRBD2. With V trimmed by 0 bases and J by 0 bases, 5 bases remained unmatched. The CDR3 spans 16 residues. Germline V gives CDR1 DFQATT, CDR2 SNEGSKA (reference sequence).

This clonotype was counted many times. V and J are TRBV6-1 and TRBJ2-2; perhaps TRBD2 as D (5 bases). The CDR3 loop spans 13 amino acids. CDR1 MNHNS and CDR2 SASEGT come from the germline V gene. The V gene lost 6 bases and the J gene lost 2 bases, with 7 bases spanning the gap. The CDR3 protein is CASSGVNTGELFF. CDR3 sequence (DNA): TGTGCCAGCAGCGGGGTTAACACCGGGGAGCTGTTTTTT.

This clonotype was detected ten times or more. The V call is TRBV5-1, the J call TRBJ1-2, with no clear D. Germline CDR1 is SGHRS and CDR2 is YFSETQ. There are 14 residues in the CDR3. Trimming removed 4 bases at V and 7 bases at J, with 17 bases between. CDR3 DNA sequence: TGCGCCAGCAGCCCGGTTTCAAGAGGTATTGGCTACACCTTC. This translates into CASSPVSRGIGYTF.

Only a few counts were recorded for this clonotype. J is TRBJ1-5 and V is TRBV29-1; 11 bases are a match to TRBD1. V trimming: 4 bases; J trimming: 7 bases; junction bases outside the gene matches: 6. Germline CDR1 and CDR2: SQVTM and ANQGSEA. The CDR3 loop spans 14 amino acids. This CDR3 is CSVAGQGVGQPQHF. In DNA, the CDR3 is TGCAGCGTTGCGGGACAGGGGGTAGGACAGCCCCAGCATTTT.

This clonotype was counted ten times or more. The chain recombines TRBV29-1 with TRBJ2-3; the match to TRBD2 covers 7 bases. V gave up 3 bases and J gave up 1 base; unmatched junction bases: 4. There are 14 residues in the CDR3. Per germline, CDR1 SQVTM and CDR2 ANQGSEA. The CDR3, as DNA: TGCAGCGTTGAGCGGGAGTGGGGCACAGATACGCAGTATTTT. It yields the protein CSVEREWGTDTQYF.

This clonotype was observed many times. This CDR3 is CASSRTQSPVLVETQYF. The CDR3 DNA reads TGCGCCAGCAGCCGGACTCAATCCCCAGTTTTGGTAGAGACCCAGTACTTC. The chain combines TRBV5-1 with TRBJ2-5, with D possibly matching TRBD2 (5 bases). Trimming took 4 bases from V and 4 from J, leaving 23 bases between them. The CDR3 has 17 amino acids. CDR1 and CDR2 (germline): SGHRS, YFSETQ.

This clonotype was picked up many times. The chain couples TRBV10-2 to TRBJ1-2, with D unclear. V was cut by 0 bases and J by 5 bases, with 13 bases left in between. CDR1 is WSHSY and CDR2 is SAAADI in the germline V gene. The CDR3 extends over 15 amino acids. CDR3 bases: TGCGCCAGCAGTGAGTCCCAGACGGGCAATTATGGCTACACCTTC. It translates to CASSESQTGNYGYTF.

At least ten counts were recorded for this clonotype. The chain combines TRBV10-2 with TRBJ2-1, with D unresolved. There are 13 residues in the CDR3. V lost 3 bases and J 3 bases, leaving 6 bases between the germline ends. From germline, CDR1 is WSHSY and CDR2 SAAADI. CDR3 amino acids: CASSDAHYNEQFF. In DNA form, the CDR3 reads TGCGCCAGCAGTGATGCGCACTACAATGAGCAGTTCTTC.

This clonotype occurred many times. V usage is TRBV6-5 and J usage is TRBJ2-3, with D uncertain. Trimming stripped 0 bases from V and 2 bases from J, with 15 bases between. The germline CDR1 and CDR2 sequences are MNHEY and SVGAGI. The CDR3 is made up of 17 amino acids. This chain's CDR3 is CASSYSHWAGDTDTQYF. CDR3 coding DNA: TGTGCCAGCAGTTACTCACACTGGGCAGGAGACACAGATACGCAGTATTTT.

This clonotype was detected ten times or more. The gene calls are TRBV5-1 and TRBJ2-7; 8 bases match TRBD1. CDR1 and CDR2 from the germline V gene are SGHRS and YFSETQ. The CDR3 sequence is 13 residues long. The V gene end was trimmed by 4 bases and the J gene end by 7 bases; junction bases not matched to a gene: 7. CDR3 DNA: TGCGCCAGCAGCCAGCGGACAGGGAAAGAGCAGTACTTC. It encodes CASSQRTGKEQYF.

Ten or more counts support this clonotype. V gene TRBV20-1 combines with J gene TRBJ2-5, with D maybe TRBD1 (6 bases). The germline V gene encodes CDR1 DFQATT and CDR2 SNEGSKA (reference sequence). Trimming cost V 0 bases and J 5 bases, with 13 bases left between them. CDR3 size: 14 residues. CDR3 DNA: TGCAGTGCTAGAGATTCAAGGGGGAGCGAGACCCAGTACTTC. Residues: CSARDSRGSETQYF.

This sequence joins TRBV5-1 and TRBJ2-7, with 8 bases that match TRBD1. V was clipped by 4 bases and J by 2 bases; unmatched bases: 5. CDR1 is SGHRS, CDR2 YFSETQ, per germline. The CDR3 totals 14 residues. The CDR3 DNA reads as TGCGCCAGCAGCGAGGACAGGGAAGCCTACGAGCAGTACTTC. The encoded protein is CASSEDREAYEQYF.

This clonotype was seen repeatedly, ten times or more. This rearrangement joins TRBV19 to TRBJ2-1; D tentatively fits TRBD1 or TRBD2 (6 bases each). CDR1 LNHDA and CDR2 SQIVND come from the germline V gene (reference sequence). The CDR3 covers 14 residues. Between the trimmed V and J ends, which lost 9 bases and 5 bases, there was a span of 17 bases. In nucleotides, the CDR3 is TGTGCCAGCTCGTCGGGGGCAGGGAACAATGAGCAGTTCTTC. Amino acids: CASSSGAGNNEQFF.

At least ten counts were recorded for this clonotype. The CDR3 protein is CSARNRAGLASNEQFF. The CDR3 coding sequence is TGCAGTGCTAGAAACCGCGCCGGGCTAGCCTCCAATGAGCAGTTCTTC. This rearrangement joins TRBV20-1 to TRBJ2-1; weak D call: TRBD2 (5 bases). Germline CDR1 reads DFQATT; CDR2 reads SNEGSKA (reference sequence). Trimming removed 2 bases at V and 6 bases at J, with 20 bases between. This CDR3 is built from 16 residues.

This clonotype was seen at least ten times. The V gene is TRBV15, the J gene TRBJ2-7; 7 positions agree with TRBD2. CDR3 length: 17 residues. Germline lookup yields CDR1 LNHNV and CDR2 YYDKDF (reference sequence). The ends lost 2 bases at V and 3 bases at J; junction bases unmatched: 13. CDR3 DNA sequence: TGTGCCACCAGCAGACCCACGGGGGGTGGGATAAGCTACGAGCAGTACTTC. Protein: CATSRPTGGGISYEQYF.

This clonotype has at least ten counts. V gene TRBV5-1 combines with J gene TRBJ2-5, with 13 bases that match TRBD2. The CDR3 runs to 15 residues. With V trimmed by 4 bases and J by 3 bases, 3 bases remained unmatched. The germline V gene has CDR1 SGHRS and CDR2 YFSETQ. The CDR3, as DNA: TGCGCCAGCAGCGAAGGACTAGCGGGAGAAGAGACCCAGTACTTC. Translation: CASSEGLAGEETQYF. Looking up the rest from reference TRBV5-1 and TRBJ2-5 gives the full variable domain: KAGVTQTPRYLIKTRGQQVTLSCSPISGHRSVSWYQQTPGQGLQFLFEYFSETQRNKGNFPGRFSGRQFSNSRSEMNVSTLELGDSALYLCASSEGLAGEETQYFGPGTRLLVL.

About this clonotype itself: This may stem from a read error, because a much larger clone lies one nucleotide away. This chain connects TRBV12-3 or TRBV12-4 to TRBJ2-3, with D possibly being TRBD2 (6 bases). Trimming removed 5 bases at V and 5 bases at J, with 20 bases between. The CDR3 is 16 amino acids. CDR3 region: CASSAIAVGPIDTQYF. CDR3 sequence (DNA): TGTGCCAGCAGTGCCATAGCGGTAGGGCCGATAGATACGCAGTATTTT.

The chain recombines TRBV12-3 or TRBV12-4 with TRBJ2-5; D might be TRBD1 (6 bases). CDR3 length equals 15 residues. V lost 9 bases and J lost 7, with 24 bases in between. The CDR3 here is CASRTIVGGPGTQYF. The CDR3 DNA is TGTGCCAGTAGAACTATCGTAGGGGGACCGGGGACCCAGTACTTC.

This clonotype was recorded many times. The chain joins TRBV20-1 to TRBJ2-5, with 10 bases lining up with TRBD2. The germline CDR1 and CDR2 sequences are DFQATT and SNEGSKA (reference sequence). This CDR3 is built from 15 residues. Trimming at V came to 2 bases and at J to 0 bases, leaving 3 bases not matched to a gene. This CDR3 is CSARTSGAYQETQYF. The CDR3 DNA follows: TGCAGTGCTAGAACTAGCGGGGCATACCAAGAGACCCAGTACTTC.

The V and J genes are TRBV5-4 and TRBJ1-2; D is possibly TRBD1 (5 bases). V was clipped by 3 bases and J by 6 bases, with 12 bases between them. This CDR3 has 13 residues. Germline V gene data show CDR1 as SGHNT and CDR2 as YYREEE (reference sequence). The CDR3 DNA follows: TGTGCCAGCAGCTACCAGGGCGGGGATGGCTACACCTTC. Protein sequence: CASSYQGGDGYTF.

This clonotype occurred many times. This chain links TRBV27 with TRBJ2-7, with D maybe TRBD1 (6 bases). Trimming pared 4 bases from V and 5 bases from J, leaving 27 bases between. The CDR3 length is 18 residues. The germline gives CDR1 MNHEY, CDR2 SMNVEV (reference sequence). The CDR3 is CASSSPSSPGHGLHEQYF. The CDR3 coding sequence is TGTGCCAGCAGTTCACCCTCTTCCCCGGGACACGGGCTCCACGAGCAGTACTTC.

The chain recombines TRBV4-3 with TRBJ2-3; 9 bases align to TRBD1. Germline CDR1 is LGHNA and CDR2 is YSLEER. This CDR3 region has 17 residues. After removal of 0 bases from V and 5 bases from J, the junction contained 9 bases not matched to a gene. The chain's CDR3 is CASSQDKGQGLEDTQYF. The CDR3 DNA reads as TGCGCCAGCAGCCAAGATAAGGGACAGGGTCTAGAAGATACGCAGTATTTT.

Worth noting for this clonotype: A much more abundant neighbour one base away suggests this may be a read error. The chain uses TRBV27 and TRBJ2-1; 7 nucleotides match TRBD2. CDR1 MNHEY and CDR2 SMNVEV come from the germline V gene (reference sequence). The ends lost 6 bases at V and 9 bases at J; junction bases unmatched: 8. The CDR3 is 13 amino acids. The CDR3 DNA sequence: TGTGCCAGCAGATTAGGGGAGGGCGTTGAGCAGTTCTTC. This gives the protein CASRLGEGVEQFF.

This clonotype came up a few times. V and J are TRBV7-8 and TRBJ2-7, with a possible D match to TRBD1 (6 bases). V was clipped by 1 base and J by 6 bases, with 10 bases between them. There are 13 residues in the CDR3. Germline V CDR1 and CDR2: SGHVS, FQNEAQ. Written as DNA, the CDR3 is TGTGCCAGCAGCTTAGAGGGGGTCTTCGAGCAGTACTTC. It encodes CASSLEGVFEQYF.

This clonotype was counted at least ten times. This chain links TRBV29-1 with TRBJ2-1; D may be TRBD1 (6 bases). The CDR3 consists of 12 residues. CDR1 and CDR2 from the germline V gene are SQVTM and ANQGSEA. The ends were cut back, 7 bases at V and 9 bases at J, with 16 bases in the middle. CDR3 bases: TGCAGCGGGGACGGTAGCAGGGGTGAGCAGTTCTTC. This gives the protein CSGDGSRGEQFF.

This clonotype was seen many times. V usage is TRBV10-3 and J usage is TRBJ1-1; D unclear. The CDR3 has 16 amino acids. Per germline, CDR1 ENHRY and CDR2 SYGVKD. V shed 3 bases and J shed 0 bases, with 14 bases lying between them. For the CDR3, the DNA is TGTGCCATCAGTGACCCAGGTGCAGGCCTGAACACTGAAGCTTTCTTT. Encoded protein: CAISDPGAGLNTEAFF.

This clonotype was observed many times. The CDR3, as DNA: TGTGCCACCAGTGACAAACAGGGCCTGACCGGGGAGCTGTTTTTT. It yields the protein CATSDKQGLTGELFF. The rearrangement links TRBV24-1 to TRBJ2-2, with D tentatively TRBD1 (6 bases). V was shortened by 4 bases and J by 5 bases, with 13 bases between the two germline ends. Germline V gene sequence: CDR1 KGHDR, CDR2 SFDVKD. The CDR3 runs 15 residues.

This clonotype has ten or more counts. V and J are TRBV6-1 and TRBJ2-2, with D hard to call. CDR3 length equals 15 residues. CDR1 and CDR2 (germline): MNHNS, SASEGT. Trimming stripped 7 bases from V and 7 bases from J, with 19 bases between. The CDR3 region is CASTLSVGSGGELFF. CDR3 DNA sequence: TGTGCCAGCACGCTCTCAGTGGGGTCTGGCGGGGAGCTGTTTTTT.

Only one count was recorded for this clonotype. This may stem from a read error, because a much larger clone lies one nucleotide away. The chain joins TRBV7-8 to TRBJ2-1; tentative D call: TRBD2 (6 bases). Germline V CDR1 and CDR2: SGHVS, FQNEAQ. The CDR3 totals 15 residues. V dropped 6 bases and J dropped 7 bases, with 19 bases sitting between them. Here the CDR3 DNA reads TGTGCCAGCAGGACGACTAGAGCGTATAAGAATGAGCAGTTCTTC. Protein: CASRTTRAYKNEQFF.